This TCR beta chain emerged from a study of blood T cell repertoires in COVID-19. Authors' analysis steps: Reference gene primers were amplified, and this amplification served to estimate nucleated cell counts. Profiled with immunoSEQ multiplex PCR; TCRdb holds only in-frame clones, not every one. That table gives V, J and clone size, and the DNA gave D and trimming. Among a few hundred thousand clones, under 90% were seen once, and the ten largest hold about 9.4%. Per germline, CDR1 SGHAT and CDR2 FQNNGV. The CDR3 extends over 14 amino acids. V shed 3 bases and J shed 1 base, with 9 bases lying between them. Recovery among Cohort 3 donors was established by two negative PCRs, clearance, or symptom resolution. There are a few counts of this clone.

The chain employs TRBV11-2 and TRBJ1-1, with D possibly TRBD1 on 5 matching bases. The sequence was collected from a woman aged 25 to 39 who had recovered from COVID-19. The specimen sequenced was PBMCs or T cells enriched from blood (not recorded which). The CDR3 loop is CASSFPTGNTEAFF. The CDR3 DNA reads TGTGCCAGCAGCTTCCCTACAGGGAACACTGAAGCTTTCTTT.